A selection of T cell receptor beta chains follows, all from one sample in a study of T-cell memory formation after mild COVID-19. MiXCR, run by TCRdb on the 5' RACE reads, gives a single entry per CDR3 protein. The data hold around 130,000 distinct CDR3 sequences, with about 5.9% observed a single time. The sample consisted of PBMCs or a T cell subset sorted from them (not recorded which). Receptors were obtained from an adult woman who had mild COVID-19 (a few samples of this study predate the infection). Cell type and time point are not known. The CDR3 runs from the conserved cysteine through the conserved F or W.

v_gene	CDR3aa
TRBV12-3/TRBV12-4	CASSAGTGRNYGYTF
TRBV7-8	CASRADRVEKLFF
TRBV29-1	CSVKQGADRHTQYF
TRBV4-2	CASSPSGTGGPYGYTF
TRBV5-1	CASSRTSGTVTGELFF
TRBV6-5	CASSYPGSYEQYF
TRBV5-1	CASTPGHTNYGYTF
TRBV5-1	CASSPGLRGYTF
TRBV7-8	CASRIAEIGNEQFF
TRBV7-7	CASSPSGGGETQYF
TRBV5-1	CASSLDIGVRGEQYF
TRBV4-1	CASSQGLGLETQYF
TRBV29-1	CSVGRRNYEQYF
TRBV9	CASSEEALSGTGNSPLHF
TRBV18	CASSPPGVWGQTNTEAFF
TRBV7-2	CASSFEVQGVAEAFF
TRBV6-5	CASSAMGLMNTEAFF
TRBV7-2	CASSLEYRGYGYTF
TRBV5-1	CASSLAGEGLGVYEQYF
TRBV29-1	CSVDGRASTEAFF
TRBV6-5	CASRRGISSYEQYF
TRBV20-1	CSAEGQLNQPQHF
TRBV7-2	CASSLGTKETQYF
TRBV29-1	CSVGPPGTAQETQYF
TRBV5-1	CASSISFATGELFF
TRBV7-2	CASRPPTPGYGYTF
TRBV7-9	CASRSSGSGDTGELFF
TRBV19	CASSDSGASYEQYF
TRBV7-2	CASSFAGGWQFF
TRBV7-2	CASSLQVNTEAFF
TRBV7-2	CASSTWTAYEQYF
TRBV4-1	CASSQDPPYEQYF
TRBV20-1	CSAGTGNSYEQYF
TRBV12-3/TRBV12-4	CASSRDHGGVDSNTEAFF
TRBV12-3/TRBV12-4	CASRPDRGNTEAFF
TRBV2	CASSRRGGLNTQYF
TRBV10-3	CAISESGTGAYEQYF
TRBV5-5	CASSLPGLAGAGELFF
TRBV3-1	CASSPSTGRGYTF
TRBV5-1	CASSPRTGGGGYTF
TRBV11-2	CASRPTGGNGYTF
TRBV11-2	CASSLDLRRMNTEAFF
TRBV20-1	CSARVSGGPEETQYF
TRBV2	CASSGKRGGNNEQFF
TRBV6-2/TRBV6-3	CASSPKVSSGNTDTQYF
TRBV6-4	CASSGQGTGELFF
TRBV5-6	CASSPIFDRVTEAFF
TRBV25-1	CASSEGDNQPQHF
TRBV2	CASMSWLYTGELFF
TRBV2	CASSELGLSSYNEQFF
TRBV7-3	CASSLHGTTDNEQFF
TRBV5-8	CASSIDRASTDTQYF
TRBV18	CASSPLTRSSTDTQYF
TRBV6-5	CASSYSGQGGYEQYF
TRBV20-1	CSASGITSQGSTEAFF
TRBV5-1	CASRSGRTNEKLFF
TRBV27	CASSPNRGGSNQPQHF
TRBV6-5	CASSFSQTSHEQFF
TRBV3-1	CASSHRTSQETQYF